This entry features one TCR beta chain sequence. Its antigen is still unknown. The CDR3 covers 16 residues. V lost 6 bases, J lost 8 bases, and 23 bases lay in between. Germline assignment: CDR1 MNHNY and CDR2 SVGAGI (reference sequence). This entry belongs to a study of shared clonotypes between healthy human individuals. Findings and limits, study-wide: The sharing of about 5% of naive CD4 clonotypes was seen across several donors. Only blood samples were collected, and tissue repertoires likely differ.

Positive CCR7 selection of CD45RO-negative cells yielded the naive CD8 cells, and terminally differentiated effector memory CD45RA+ cells were excluded. Sequencing was performed with immunoSEQ multiplex PCR; in TCRdb, only in-frame clones are kept and a portion is missing. The table records some 2.1 million clones, around 96% of them present only once. The receptor was derived from a man aged 18 to 29 in good health. Sequenced: naive CD8+ T cells sorted from blood. This sequence joins TRBV6-6 and TRBJ2-1; the D gene is possibly TRBD2 (7 bases). The CDR3 loop is CASRLEGEGKVYEQFF. The DNA of the CDR3 is TGTGCCAGCAGACTGGAGGGGGAGGGGAAGGTTTATGAGCAGTTCTTC.